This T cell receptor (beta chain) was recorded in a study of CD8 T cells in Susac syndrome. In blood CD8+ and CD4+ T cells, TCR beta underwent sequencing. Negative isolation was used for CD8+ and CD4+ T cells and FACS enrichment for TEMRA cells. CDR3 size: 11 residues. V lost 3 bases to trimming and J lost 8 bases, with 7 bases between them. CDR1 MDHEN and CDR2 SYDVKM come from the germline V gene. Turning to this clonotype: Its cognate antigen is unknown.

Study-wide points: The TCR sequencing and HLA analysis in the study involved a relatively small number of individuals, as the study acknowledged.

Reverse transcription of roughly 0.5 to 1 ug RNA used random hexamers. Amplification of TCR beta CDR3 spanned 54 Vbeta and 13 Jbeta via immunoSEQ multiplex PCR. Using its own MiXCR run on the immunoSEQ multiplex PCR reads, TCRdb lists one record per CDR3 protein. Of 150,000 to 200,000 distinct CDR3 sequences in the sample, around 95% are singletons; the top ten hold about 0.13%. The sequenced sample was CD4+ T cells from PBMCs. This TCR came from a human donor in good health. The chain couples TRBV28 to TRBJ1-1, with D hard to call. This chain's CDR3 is CASSFLEEAFF. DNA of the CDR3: TGTGCCAGCAGTTTTTTAGAGGAAGCTTTCTTT.